A single sample gave rise to the 21 T cell receptor beta chains below, sequenced in a study of blood T cell repertoires in COVID-19. Generated by immunoSEQ multiplex PCR, the TCRdb table keeps only in-frame clones and is missing some. There are 150,000 to 200,000 clones in the sample; more than 65% occur only once, and less than 20% lies in the top ten. The specimen sequenced was PBMCs or T cells enriched from blood (not recorded which). The origin of the receptors is a woman aged 45 to 65 with acute COVID-19.

This rearrangement joins TRBV7-8 to TRBJ2-5, with TRBD2 matching 13 bases. Germline CDR1 and CDR2: SGHVS and FQNEAQ. The V gene end was trimmed by 4 bases and the J gene end by 1 base; junction bases not matched to a gene: 3. The CDR3 length is 16 residues. CDR3 amino acids: CASSSTSGGIQETQYF. CDR3 sequence (DNA): TGTGCCAGCAGCTCGACTAGCGGGGGGATCCAAGAGACCCAGTACTTC.

With respect to this clone: The junction shows a germline mismatch at one end, possibly a read error. The rearrangement joins TRBV7-7 to TRBJ1-4, with 9 bases aligning to TRBD1. Looked up from germline, CDR1 is SSHAT and CDR2 is FNYEAQ (reference sequence). This CDR3 is built from 15 residues. The DNA for the CDR3 is TGTGCTAGCAGCCCTGGTGGGGACAGGGCTGAAAAACTGTTTTTT. Translation gives CASSPGGDRAEKLFF. The full variable domain, rest sourced from reference TRBV7-7 and TRBJ1-4, is GAGVSQSPRYKVTKRGQDVTLRCDPISSHATLYWYQQALGQGPEFLTYFNYEAQPDKSGLPSDRFSAERPEGSISTLTIQRTEQRDSAMYRCASSPGGDRAEKLFFGSGTQLSVL.

The rearrangement joins TRBV30 to TRBJ1-4; the D is unclear. Germline assignment: CDR1 GTSNPN and CDR2 SVGIG (reference sequence). Trimming removed 3 bases at V and 5 bases at J, with 16 bases between. This CDR3 region has 15 residues. The CDR3 DNA sequence: TGTGCCTGGAGCCCGGGTCAAATTGTGAATGAAAAACTGTTTTTT. It yields the protein CAWSPGQIVNEKLFF. Using reference TRBV30 and TRBJ1-4 for the parts outside the CDR3, the full variable domain is SQTIHQWPATLVQPVGSPLSLECTVEGTSNPNLYWYRQAAGRGLQLLFYSVGIGQISSEVPQNLSASRPQDRQFILSSKKLLLSDSGFYLCAWSPGQIVNEKLFFGSGTQLSVL.

In this sample, this clone turned up a few times. The chain couples TRBV7-2 to TRBJ1-5, with D unclear. Germline CDR1 is SGHTA and CDR2 is FQGNSA. V was trimmed by 3 bases and J by 4 bases, leaving 13 bases between them. This CDR3 comprises 15 residues. The CDR3 DNA is TGTGCCAGCAGCTTTTCGAGGGCGCGGAATCAGCCCCAGCATTTT. As protein: CASSFSRARNQPQHF.

DNA for the CDR3: TGCGCCAGCAGTGACCAGGGGTCTGGGGCCAACGTCCTGACTTTC. Amino acid sequence: CASSDQGSGANVLTF. The genes are TRBV10-1 and TRBJ2-6; perhaps TRBD1 as D (6 bases). This CDR3 has 15 residues. Germline V lookup: CDR1 WNHNN, CDR2 SYGVQD (reference sequence). V was pared by 3 bases and J by 1 base, with 7 bases between.

The chain is built from TRBV10-3 and TRBJ1-3; D uncertain. CDR1 ENHRY and CDR2 SYGVKD come from the germline V gene. CDR3 length: 16 residues. The V end was cut by 0 bases, the J end by 0 bases, with 9 bases between. The CDR3: CAISESGSLSGNTIYF. The CDR3 DNA sequence: TGTGCCATCAGTGAGTCGGGCAGCCTCTCTGGAAACACCATATATTTT.

This rearrangement joins TRBV6-5 to TRBJ1-5; D is possibly TRBD1 (6 bases). Germline V gives CDR1 MNHEY, CDR2 SVGAGI. V dropped 7 bases and J dropped 7 bases, with 17 bases sitting between them. The CDR3 is 14 residues long. This chain's CDR3 is CASNTGIAGQPQHF. For the CDR3, the DNA is TGTGCCAGCAATACAGGGATTGCCGGGCAGCCCCAGCATTTT.

This rearrangement joins TRBV28 to TRBJ1-1, with D possibly matching TRBD1 (6 bases). The germline CDR1 and CDR2 sequences are MDHEN and SYDVKM. The V gene lost 3 bases and the J gene lost 4 bases, with 15 bases spanning the gap. This CDR3 region has 15 residues. The CDR3 nucleotides are TGTGCCAGCAGTTTTATGGCAGGGGCCGGCACTGAAGCTTTCTTT. This gives the protein CASSFMAGAGTEAFF.

This sequence joins TRBV19 and TRBJ2-4, with 8 bases lining up with TRBD1. Per germline, CDR1 LNHDA and CDR2 SQIVND (reference sequence). The CDR3 runs to 18 residues. Trimming removed 0 bases from V and 3 bases from J; junction bases left unmatched: 10. CDR3 bases: TGTGCCAGTAGTATAGACTTCGGCAGGGGGCCGGTCAAAAACATTCAGTACTTC. Translation: CASSIDFGRGPVKNIQYF.

The V and J genes are TRBV7-2 and TRBJ2-3, with D tentatively TRBD2 (5 bases). V was cut by 5 bases and J by 2 bases, with 11 bases left in between. The CDR3 is 14 amino acids. Germline CDR1 and CDR2: SGHTA and FQGNSA. In DNA form, the CDR3 reads TGTGCCAGCAGCCTTAGACTAATCACAGATACGCAGTATTTT. Translated, it gives CASSLRLITDTQYF.

The genes are TRBV6-4 and TRBJ2-4, with TRBD2 as a possible D gene (5 bases). The CDR3 sequence is 14 residues long. The V gene's germline CDR1 is MRHNA and CDR2 SNTAGT. V lost 4 bases to trimming and J lost 5 bases, with 12 bases between them. CDR3 region: CASSVEGGQNIQYF. The DNA for the CDR3 is TGTGCCAGCAGTGTTGAGGGCGGGCAAAACATTCAGTACTTC.

The chain couples TRBV29-1 to TRBJ2-6; 8 bases line up with TRBD1. CDR1 and CDR2 (germline): SQVTM, ANQGSEA. The CDR3 is 18 amino acids. Losses at the gene ends were 6 bases for V and 0 bases for J; bases not matched to a gene: 13. The CDR3 protein is CSVNGPGQGLSGANVLTF. Written as DNA, the CDR3 is TGCAGCGTAAACGGCCCCGGACAGGGCCTCTCTGGGGCCAACGTCCTGACTTTC.

The V and J genes are TRBV18 and TRBJ1-1, with 8 nucleotides matching TRBD1. CDR3 size: 15 residues. Germline CDR1 reads KGHSH; CDR2 reads LQKENI. V trimming: 5 bases; J trimming: 2 bases; junction bases outside the gene matches: 7. The CDR3 sequence is CASSAIQGANTEAFF. The DNA of the CDR3 is TGTGCCAGCTCAGCAATCCAGGGGGCAAACACTGAAGCTTTCTTT.

This clone came up once. The V call is TRBV6-2 or TRBV6-3, the J call TRBJ1-1; D is unclear. Deletions cut 4 bases from V and 12 bases from J, with 15 bases between. In germline, CDR1 is MNHEY, CDR2 SVGEGT. The CDR3 contains 12 residues. CDR3 DNA sequence: TGTGCCAGCAGTTCAGCGGGCCCCGGAACTTTCTTT. Translating gives CASSSAGPGTFF.

The V and J genes are TRBV28 and TRBJ1-3; TRBD1 is a possible D gene (5 bases). From germline, CDR1 is MDHEN and CDR2 SYDVKM. V was trimmed by 2 bases and J by 0 bases, leaving 8 bases between them. The CDR3 runs to 15 residues. The CDR3 is CASSLRQSSGNTIYF. CDR3 nucleotides: TGTGCCAGCAGTTTACGACAGAGCTCTGGAAACACCATATATTTT.

This rearrangement joins TRBV28 to TRBJ1-5, with D tentatively TRBD1 (5 bases). Trimming pared 2 bases from V and 2 bases from J, leaving 19 bases between. Germline CDR1 and CDR2: MDHEN and SYDVKM. The CDR3 runs 18 residues. The DNA of the CDR3 is TGTGCCAGCAGTTTAGACCCGAGGAGCTGGGGGGGCAATCAGCCCCAGCATTTT. Amino acids: CASSLDPRSWGGNQPQHF. The full variable domain, with the rest looked up from reference TRBV28 and TRBJ1-5, is DVKVTQSSRYLVKRTGEKVFLECVQDMDHENMFWYRQDPGLGLRLIYFSYDVKMKEKGDIPEGYSVSREKKERFSLILESASTNQTSMYLCASSLDPRSWGGNQPQHFGDGTRLSIL.

J is TRBJ1-6 and V is TRBV7-8; 9 nucleotides align to TRBD1. CDR1 is SGHVS, CDR2 FQNEAQ, per germline. The J segment lost 9 bases and the V segment lost 10 bases, leaving 7 bases of the junction unmatched. The length of the CDR3 is 13 residues. CDR3 DNA: TGTGCCACAACACCACAGGGGGCTTCACCCCTCCACTTT. It specifies CATTPQGASPLHF.

The CDR3 spells CAISDGGGSEAFF. The CDR3 coding sequence is TGTGCCATCAGTGATGGAGGAGGCTCGGAAGCTTTCTTT. V usage is TRBV10-3 and J usage is TRBJ1-1; D gene ambiguous. V shed 3 bases and J shed 8 bases, with 13 bases lying between them. CDR3 length: 13 amino acids. Germline V CDR1 and CDR2: ENHRY, SYGVKD.

This clone came up a few times. The genes are TRBV30 and TRBJ1-6; D may be TRBD1 (5 bases). The V end was cut by 5 bases, the J end by 7 bases, with 12 bases between. Germline lookup yields CDR1 GTSNPN and CDR2 SVGIG (reference sequence). This CDR3 comprises 13 residues. The CDR3 DNA is TGTGCCTGGGAGACAGCTTCAAATTCACCCCTCCACTTT. Its translation: CAWETASNSPLHF.

The chain recombines TRBV7-2 with TRBJ2-1; 7 bases fit TRBD1. Germline V gene data show CDR1 as SGHTA and CDR2 as FQGNSA. The CDR3 is 14 amino acids. Trimming took 4 bases from V and 8 from J; bases not matched to a gene: 8. DNA of the CDR3: TGTGCCAGCAGCTCAACAGGGGTAGTGGATGAGCAGTTCTTC. It is translated as CASSSTGVVDEQFF.

This sequence joins TRBV4-2 and TRBJ2-5, with a weak D call TRBD2 (7 bases). Per germline, CDR1 LGHNA and CDR2 YNFKEQ. Trimming stripped 0 bases from V and 1 base from J, with 12 bases between. This CDR3 is built from 16 residues. CDR3 coding DNA: TGTGCCAGCAGCCAAGATATCGGGGGGCTCCAAGAGACCCAGTACTTC. Amino acid sequence: CASSQDIGGLQETQYF.